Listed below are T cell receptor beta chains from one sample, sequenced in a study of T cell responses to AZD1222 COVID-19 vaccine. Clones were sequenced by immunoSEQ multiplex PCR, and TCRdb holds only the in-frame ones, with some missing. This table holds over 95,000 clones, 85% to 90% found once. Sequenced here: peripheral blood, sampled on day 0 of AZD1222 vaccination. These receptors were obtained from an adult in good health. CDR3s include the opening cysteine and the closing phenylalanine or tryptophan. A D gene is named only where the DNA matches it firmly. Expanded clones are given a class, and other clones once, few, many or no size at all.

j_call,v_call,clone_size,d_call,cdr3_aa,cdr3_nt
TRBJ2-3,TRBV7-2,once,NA,CASLVGRGTDTQYF,TGTGCCAGCCTTGTGGGGAGAGGTACAGATACGCAGTATTTT
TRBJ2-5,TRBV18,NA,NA,CASSPLSQGRETQYF,TGTGCCAGCTCACCACTGTCCCAGGGGCGAGAGACCCAGTACTTC
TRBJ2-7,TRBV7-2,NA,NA,CASSPIVTGNYEQYF,TGTGCCAGCAGCCCCATAGTCACAGGGAACTACGAGCAGTACTTC
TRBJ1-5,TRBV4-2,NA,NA,CASSQGGQGGNQPQHF,TGTGCCAGCAGCCAAGGGGGTCAAGGGGGTAATCAGCCCCAGCATTTT
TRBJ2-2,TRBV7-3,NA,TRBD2,CASSSGSGRGAGELFF,TGTGCCAGCAGCTCCGGTAGCGGGAGGGGAGCCGGGGAGCTGTTTTTT
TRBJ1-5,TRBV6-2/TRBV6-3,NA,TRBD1,CASSWQGAWQPQHF,TGTGCCAGCAGTTGGCAGGGGGCTTGGCAGCCCCAGCATTTT
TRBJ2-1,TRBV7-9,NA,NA,CASSLLGRRSYNEQFF,TGTGCCAGCAGCTTATTAGGACGCCGCTCCTACAATGAGCAGTTCTTC
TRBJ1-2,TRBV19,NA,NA,CASSRKKESYGYTF,TGTGCCAGTAGTCGGAAAAAGGAGAGCTATGGCTACACCTTC
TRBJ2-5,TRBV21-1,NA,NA,CASSSRDSLETQYF,TGTGCCAGCAGCTCACGGGACTCATTAGAGACCCAGTACTTC
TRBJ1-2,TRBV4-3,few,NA,CASSQVIRADYGYTF,TGCGCCAGCAGCCAAGTCATCCGGGCCGACTATGGCTACACCTTC
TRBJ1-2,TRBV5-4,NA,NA,CASSAPEYGYTF,TGTGCCAGCAGCGCCCCGGAATATGGCTACACCTTC
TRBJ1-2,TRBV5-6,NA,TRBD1,CASSVPGGARNYGYTF,TGTGCCAGCAGCGTACCAGGGGGCGCTCGGAACTATGGCTACACCTTC
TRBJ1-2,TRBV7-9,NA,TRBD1,CASRGKTGEWYGYTF,TGTGCCAGCAGGGGAAAGACAGGGGAGTGGTATGGCTACACCTTC
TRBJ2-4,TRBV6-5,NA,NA,CASRGELAKNIQYF,TGTGCCAGCAGAGGCGAACTAGCCAAAAACATTCAGTACTTC
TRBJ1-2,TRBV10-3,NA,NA,CAISTPTDLSYGYTF,TGTGCCATCAGTACCCCGACAGACCTAAGCTATGGCTACACCTTC
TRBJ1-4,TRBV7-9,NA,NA,CASSLGQANEKLFF,TGTGCCAGCAGCTTAGGACAGGCCAATGAAAAACTGTTTTTT
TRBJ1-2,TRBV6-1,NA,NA,CASSDAHTGRFFNTF,TGTGCCAGCAGTGATGCGCATACGGGGCGGTTTTTTAACACCTTC
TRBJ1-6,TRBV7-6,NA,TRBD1,CASSLGLRGRDSPLHF,TGTGCCAGCAGCTTAGGGTTAAGGGGGCGGGATTCACCCCTCCACTTT
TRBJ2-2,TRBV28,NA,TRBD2,CASSQSGGANTGELFF,TGTGCCAGCAGTCAAAGCGGGGGGGCGAACACCGGGGAGCTGTTTTTT
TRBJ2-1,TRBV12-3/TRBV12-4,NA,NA,CASSEPGMNEQFF,TGTGCCAGCAGCGAGCCGGGGATGAATGAGCAGTTCTTC
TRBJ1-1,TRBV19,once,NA,CASSNQEGTEAFF,TGTGCCAGTAGTAACCAGGAGGGGACTGAAGCTTTCTTT
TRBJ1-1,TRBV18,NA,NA,CASSQRGNTEAFF,TGTGCCAGCTCACAAAGGGGGAACACTGAAGCTTTCTTT
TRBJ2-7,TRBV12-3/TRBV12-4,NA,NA,CASSFGTLNEQYF,TGTGCCAGCAGTTTTGGAACGCTCAACGAGCAGTACTTC
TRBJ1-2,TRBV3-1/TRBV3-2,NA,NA,CASSLQGWEANYGYTF,TGTGCCAGCAGCCTACAGGGTTGGGAAGCTAACTATGGCTACACCTTC
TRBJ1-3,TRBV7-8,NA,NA,CASSPDRSGNTIYF,TGTGCCAGCAGCCCAGACAGATCTGGAAACACCATATATTTT
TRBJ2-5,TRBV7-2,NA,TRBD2,CASSSRLAAETQYF,TGTGCCAGCAGCTCCCGACTAGCTGCGGAGACCCAGTACTTC
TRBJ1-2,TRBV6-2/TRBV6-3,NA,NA,CASSHRAYPPYGYTF,TGTGCCAGCAGTCACAGGGCCTACCCCCCCTATGGCTACACCTTC
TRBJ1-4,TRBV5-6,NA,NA,CASSLDDQGNEKLFF,TGTGCCAGCAGCTTGGATGACCAGGGGAATGAAAAACTGTTTTTT
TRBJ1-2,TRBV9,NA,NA,CASSVADSDGYGYTF,TGTGCCAGCAGCGTAGCGGACAGTGATGGCTATGGCTACACCTTC
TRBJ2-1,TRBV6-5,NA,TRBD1,CASILDRGAYNEQFF,TGTGCCAGCATTCTCGACAGGGGGGCCTACAATGAGCAGTTCTTC
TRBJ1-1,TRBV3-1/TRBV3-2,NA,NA,CASSRRDRHTEAFF,TGTGCCAGCAGCCGAAGGGACCGCCACACTGAAGCTTTCTTT
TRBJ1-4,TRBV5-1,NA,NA,CASSLEGTPNEKLFF,TGCGCCAGCAGCTTGGAAGGTACACCTAATGAAAAACTGTTTTTT
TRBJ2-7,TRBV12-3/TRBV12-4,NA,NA,CASSSQTKQYF,TGTGCCAGCAGTTCACAGACAAAGCAGTACTTC
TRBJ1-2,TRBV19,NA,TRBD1,CASSPPPGQGASLPYYGYTF,TGTGCCAGTAGTCCACCTCCCGGACAGGGGGCTTCACTTCCCTACTATGGCTACACCTTC
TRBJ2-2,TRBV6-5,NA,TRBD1,CASSWEGGIGELFF,TGTGCCAGCAGTTGGGAAGGGGGCATAGGGGAGCTGTTTTTT
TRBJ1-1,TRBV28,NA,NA,CASSLSTTEAFF,TGTGCCAGCAGTTTATCGACGACTGAAGCTTTCTTT
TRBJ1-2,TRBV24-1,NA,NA,CATSDSRADVSLSYGYTF,TGTGCCACCAGTGATTCTCGGGCCGACGTATCCCTGAGCTATGGCTACACCTTC
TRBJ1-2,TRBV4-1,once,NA,CASRPGPGSGYTF,TGCGCCAGCAGACCTGGTCCCGGGTCTGGCTACACCTTC
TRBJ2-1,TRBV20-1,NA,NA,CSANDRGPRTSDYNEQFF,TGCAGTGCTAATGACAGGGGGCCTCGGACTAGCGACTACAATGAGCAGTTCTTC
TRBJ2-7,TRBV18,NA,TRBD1,CASSRGTGPYEQYF,TGTGCCAGCTCACGAGGGACAGGGCCATACGAGCAGTACTTC
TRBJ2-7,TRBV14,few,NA,CASSAVGGTYEQYF,TGTGCCAGCAGCGCGGTAGGAGGGACCTACGAGCAGTACTTC
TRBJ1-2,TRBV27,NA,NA,CASSPLGVVGGYTF,TGTGCCAGCAGTCCCCTCGGGGTTGTGGGTGGCTACACCTTC
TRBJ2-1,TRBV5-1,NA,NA,CASSLASGTASYNEQFF,TGCGCCAGCAGCTTGGCGTCAGGGACTGCCAGCTACAATGAGCAGTTCTTC
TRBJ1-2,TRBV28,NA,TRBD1,CASSFSGGYGYTF,TGTGCCAGCAGTTTTTCAGGGGGCTATGGCTACACCTTC
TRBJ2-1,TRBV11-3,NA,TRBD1,CASSSGQGSNNEQFF,TGTGCCAGCAGCTCGGGACAGGGGTCGAACAATGAGCAGTTCTTC
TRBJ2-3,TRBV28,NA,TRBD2,CASSLLEREADTQYF,TGTGCCAGCAGTTTATTAGAGCGGGAGGCAGATACGCAGTATTTT